Following are 15 T cell receptor beta chains from one sample sequenced in a study of T cells after yellow fever vaccination. One entry per CDR3 protein, called by TCRdb with MiXCR from the 5' RACE reads. The sample records approximately 550,000 distinct CDR3 sequences, less than 15% being singletons. The sample in question was PBMCs, obtained on the day of the yellow fever booster vaccination. These receptors were obtained from a man aged 25-40 years who received the YFV17D yellow fever vaccine.

This clonotype appeared a few times. The chain uses TRBV20-1 and TRBJ2-1; D gene unclear. CDR1 is DFQATT and CDR2 is SNEGSKA in the germline V gene (reference sequence). The V end lost 3 bases, the J end lost 0 bases, and 3 bases lay between the germline ends. The CDR3 spans 12 residues. The CDR3 here is CSASPSYNEQFF. Here the CDR3 DNA reads TGCAGTGCTAGCCCCTCCTACAATGAGCAGTTCTTC.

The DNA of the CDR3 is TGTGCCAGCAGACCCAAACTATTACAGGCACAAGAGACCCAGTACTTC. Amino acid sequence: CASRPKLLQAQETQYF. The chain combines TRBV6-1 with TRBJ2-5; D possibly corresponds to TRBD1 (5 bases). V lost 6 bases, J lost 2 bases, and 19 bases lay in between. The CDR3 runs to 16 residues. Germline values: CDR1 MNHNS, CDR2 SASEGT.

There are a few counts of this clonotype. J is TRBJ2-2 and V is TRBV10-3; weak D call: TRBD1 (5 bases). Germline CDR1 and CDR2: ENHRY and SYGVKD. V was pared by 8 bases and J by 5 bases, with 18 bases between. This CDR3 contains 15 residues. CDR3: CAIGTKSGQTGELFF. Written as DNA, the CDR3 is TGTGCCATCGGAACAAAGTCAGGGCAAACCGGGGAGCTGTTTTTT.

The rearrangement joins TRBV5-1 to TRBJ2-2; D is ambiguous. Trimming shortened V by 0 bases and J by 0 bases, and 6 bases separated the two germline ends. The CDR3 runs 15 residues. The germline CDR1 and CDR2 sequences are SGHRS and YFSETQ. The DNA for the CDR3 is TGCGCCAGCAGCTTGGGCCACTCGAACACCGGGGAGCTGTTTTTT. Residues: CASSLGHSNTGELFF.

This rearrangement joins TRBV12-3 or TRBV12-4 to TRBJ2-7; D gene unclear. Trimming shortened V by 6 bases and J by 4 bases, and 16 bases separated the two germline ends. The CDR3 loop spans 14 amino acids. CDR3 sequence (DNA): TGTGCCAGCAGCAAGACGGGCCCCCCGTACGAGCAGTACTTC. Translating it yields CASSKTGPPYEQYF.

This clonotype came up a few times. The chain recombines TRBV29-1 with TRBJ1-2; D uncertain. The germline V gene has CDR1 SQVTM and CDR2 ANQGSEA. The V and J ends lost 3 bases and 6 bases respectively, with 11 bases between them. This CDR3 contains 12 residues. Here the CDR3 reads CSVDWEVNGYTF. Here the CDR3 DNA reads TGCAGCGTTGATTGGGAAGTGAATGGCTACACCTTC.

The J gene is TRBJ2-1, the V gene TRBV29-1; no reliable D call. The CDR3 contains 15 residues. V lost 4 bases to trimming and J lost 0 bases, with 13 bases between them. Germline lookup yields CDR1 SQVTM and CDR2 ANQGSEA. The CDR3, as DNA: TGCAGCGTTGGCTACTCATCTTACTCCTACAATGAGCAGTTCTTC. This translates into CSVGYSSYSYNEQFF.

The V gene is TRBV29-1, the J gene TRBJ1-5, with D unresolved. The germline gives CDR1 SQVTM, CDR2 ANQGSEA. This CDR3 spans 12 amino acids. V lost 7 bases to trimming and J lost 4 bases, with 11 bases between them. The DNA of the CDR3 is TGCAGCGCCGCTGGAGTTAATCAGCCCCAGCATTTT. It is translated as CSAAGVNQPQHF.

There are a few counts of this clonotype. The chain employs TRBV7-2 and TRBJ2-2, with D unresolved. Trimming took 10 bases from V and 13 from J, leaving 19 bases between them. This CDR3 has 12 residues. Germline V gene sequence: CDR1 SGHTA, CDR2 FQGNSA. In DNA form, the CDR3 reads TGTGCCACCTTTACGCCGACGGGCGGGCTGTTTTTT. Translating it yields CATFTPTGGLFF.

This chain links TRBV5-4 with TRBJ2-1, with TRBD2 matching 9 bases. The junction had 13 bases not matched to a gene; V was cut back by 0 bases and J by 6 bases. This CDR3 has 18 amino acids. Germline V gives CDR1 SGHNT, CDR2 YYREEE (reference sequence). CDR3 nucleotides: TGTGCCAGCAGCTTGGCCTTTAGATCGGATAGCGGGGGCAATGAGCAGTTCTTC. Its protein is CASSLAFRSDSGGNEQFF.

The rearrangement links TRBV6-2 or TRBV6-3 to TRBJ2-5; D remains unclear. Trimming removed 7 bases at V and 2 bases at J, with 17 bases between. Germline values: CDR1 MNHEY, CDR2 SVGEGT. The CDR3 contains 15 residues. The CDR3 region has the DNA TGTGCCAGCATTCCATTTCAAGGGCCGCAAGAGACCCAGTACTTC. Its translation: CASIPFQGPQETQYF.

The chain joins TRBV18 to TRBJ2-1; no definite D call. The V gene lost 3 bases and the J gene lost 4 bases, with 10 bases spanning the gap. Germline assignment: CDR1 KGHSH and CDR2 LQKENI. This CDR3 contains 14 residues. CDR3: CASSPLVVYNEQFF. For the CDR3, the DNA is TGTGCCAGCTCACCCCTGGTCGTATACAATGAGCAGTTCTTC.

The chain has TRBV4-1 and TRBJ1-2; D unresolved. Germline loops: CDR1 MGHRA, CDR2 YSYEKL. CDR3 length: 13 residues. The germline V and J ends were trimmed by 0 bases and 8 bases, with 10 bases remaining between them. The CDR3 DNA is TGCGCCAGCAGCCAAGATACGGATTTCGGCTACACCTTC. Protein: CASSQDTDFGYTF.

This clonotype has only a few counts. The V call is TRBV2, the J call TRBJ1-5; no definite D call. Per germline, CDR1 SNHLY and CDR2 FYNNEI. V was trimmed by 8 bases and J by 6 bases, leaving 11 bases between them. The CDR3 runs 12 residues. The CDR3 bases are TGTGCCAGCGCACTTATATCTCAGCCCCAGCATTTT. Residues: CASALISQPQHF.

This clonotype was counted a few times. The J gene is TRBJ2-7, the V gene TRBV12-3 or TRBV12-4; 8 bases match TRBD2. After removal of 1 base from V and 3 bases from J, the junction contained 8 bases not matched to a gene. CDR3 size: 16 residues. CDR3 sequence reads: CASSLDPDAGGYEQYF. The CDR3 region has the DNA TGTGCCAGCAGTTTAGATCCCGATGCGGGAGGCTACGAGCAGTACTTC.